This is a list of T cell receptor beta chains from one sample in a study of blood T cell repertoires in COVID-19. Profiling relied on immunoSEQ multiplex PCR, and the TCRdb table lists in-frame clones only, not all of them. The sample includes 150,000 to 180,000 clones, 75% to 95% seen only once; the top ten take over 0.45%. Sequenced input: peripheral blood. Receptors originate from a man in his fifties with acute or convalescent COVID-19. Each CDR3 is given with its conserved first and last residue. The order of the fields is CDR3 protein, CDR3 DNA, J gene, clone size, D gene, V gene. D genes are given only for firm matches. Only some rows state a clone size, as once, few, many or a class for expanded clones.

cdr3_aa: CASRRTQNTEAFF
cdr3_nt: TGTGCCAGCAGGAGGACACAGAACACTGAAGCTTTCTTT
j_call: TRBJ1-1
clone_size: .
d_call: .
v_call: TRBV6-6

cdr3_aa: CASSLGSGTDTQYF
cdr3_nt: TGTGCCAGCAGCTTAGGTAGTGGCACAGATACGCAGTATTTT
j_call: TRBJ2-3
clone_size: .
d_call: .
v_call: TRBV7-9

cdr3_aa: CASSLDWGRANDEQYF
cdr3_nt: TGTGCCAGCAGCTTGGATTGGGGGCGGGCGAACGACGAGCAGTACTTC
j_call: TRBJ2-7
clone_size: .
d_call: .
v_call: TRBV5-4

cdr3_aa: CASSLMTSAEQYF
cdr3_nt: TGTGCCAGCTCACTAATGACTAGCGCAGAGCAGTACTTC
j_call: TRBJ2-7
clone_size: .
d_call: TRBD2
v_call: TRBV18

cdr3_aa: CASSLSSAGELFF
cdr3_nt: TGCGCCAGCAGCTTGTCAAGCGCCGGGGAGCTGTTTTTT
j_call: TRBJ2-2
clone_size: .
d_call: .
v_call: TRBV5-1

cdr3_aa: CASSLGSQGLREQFF
cdr3_nt: TGTGCCAGCAGTTTAGGCTCACAGGGATTGAGAGAGCAGTTCTTC
j_call: TRBJ2-1
clone_size: .
d_call: .
v_call: TRBV28

cdr3_aa: CASSTRDRGTGELFF
cdr3_nt: TGTGCCAGCAGTACCCGGGACAGGGGGACCGGGGAGCTGTTTTTT
j_call: TRBJ2-2
clone_size: .
d_call: TRBD1
v_call: TRBV6-6

cdr3_aa: CATQRGAGGLTGELFF
cdr3_nt: TGTGCCACCCAAAGGGGAGCGGGGGGCCTCACCGGGGAGCTGTTTTTT
j_call: TRBJ2-2
clone_size: .
d_call: TRBD2
v_call: TRBV19

cdr3_aa: CASSPGQGSNQPQHF
cdr3_nt: TGTGCCAGCAGTCCCGGGCAGGGTAGCAATCAGCCCCAGCATTTT
j_call: TRBJ1-5
clone_size: .
d_call: .
v_call: TRBV16

cdr3_aa: CASSRMGPDSTDTQYF
cdr3_nt: TGTGCCAGCAGTCGGATGGGCCCAGACAGCACAGATACGCAGTATTTT
j_call: TRBJ2-3
clone_size: .
d_call: .
v_call: TRBV6-2/TRBV6-3

cdr3_aa: CASSFGAGETQYF
cdr3_nt: TGTGCCAGCAGCTTCGGGGCGGGGGAGACCCAGTACTTC
j_call: TRBJ2-5
clone_size: .
d_call: .
v_call: TRBV5-6

cdr3_aa: CAISDGGGAEVQDTQYF
cdr3_nt: TGTGCCATCAGTGATGGCGGGGGGGCCGAAGTCCAAGATACGCAGTATTTT
j_call: TRBJ2-3
clone_size: .
d_call: TRBD2
v_call: TRBV10-3

cdr3_aa: CASSQATTGDYGYTF
cdr3_nt: TGCGCCAGCAGCCAAGCTACCACAGGGGACTATGGCTACACCTTC
j_call: TRBJ1-2
clone_size: .
d_call: TRBD1
v_call: TRBV4-3

cdr3_aa: CASTKTDNYGYTF
cdr3_nt: TGTGCCAGCACCAAGACAGACAACTATGGCTACACCTTC
j_call: TRBJ1-2
clone_size: .
d_call: .
v_call: TRBV12-3/TRBV12-4

cdr3_aa: CASPGRGGDREYEQYF
cdr3_nt: TGTGCCAGCCCCGGTCGGGGGGGGGACAGGGAGTACGAGCAGTACTTC
j_call: TRBJ2-7
clone_size: .
d_call: .
v_call: TRBV9

cdr3_aa: CASSKVPDSGSPYEQYF
cdr3_nt: TGTGCCAGCAGCAAAGTCCCTGATAGCGGGAGTCCCTACGAGCAGTACTTC
j_call: TRBJ2-7
clone_size: .
d_call: .
v_call: TRBV21-1

cdr3_aa: CASSPPTQGSNQPQHF
cdr3_nt: TGTGCCAGCTCACCACCTACTCAGGGAAGCAATCAGCCCCAGCATTTT
j_call: TRBJ1-5
clone_size: .
d_call: .
v_call: TRBV18

cdr3_aa: CAISDPPLGPSSEAFF
cdr3_nt: TGTGCCATCAGTGACCCTCCACTGGGCCCCTCTTCTGAAGCTTTCTTT
j_call: TRBJ1-1
clone_size: .
d_call: .
v_call: TRBV10-3

cdr3_aa: CAWSYGTSGYNEQFF
cdr3_nt: TGTGCCTGGAGTTACGGGACTAGCGGTTACAATGAGCAGTTCTTC
j_call: TRBJ2-1
clone_size: .
d_call: TRBD2
v_call: TRBV30

cdr3_aa: CAISDQGITGNTIYF
cdr3_nt: TGTGCCATCAGTGATCAGGGGATAACTGGAAACACCATATATTTT
j_call: TRBJ1-3
clone_size: .
d_call: .
v_call: TRBV10-3

cdr3_aa: CASSLGGLSTDTQYF
cdr3_nt: TGTGCTTCCAGCCTCGGCGGACTTAGCACAGATACGCAGTATTTT
j_call: TRBJ2-3
clone_size: .
d_call: .
v_call: TRBV5-4

cdr3_aa: CASSPEWRGGTDTQYF
cdr3_nt: TGTGCCAGCAGCCCGGAATGGCGGGGGGGCACAGATACGCAGTATTTT
j_call: TRBJ2-3
clone_size: few
d_call: TRBD2
v_call: TRBV5-4

cdr3_aa: CATSESGQLYEQYF
cdr3_nt: TGTGCCACCAGTGAGTCGGGACAGCTCTACGAGCAGTACTTC
j_call: TRBJ2-7
clone_size: .
d_call: TRBD1
v_call: TRBV24-1

cdr3_aa: CASSLVGTGLTPTQYF
cdr3_nt: TGTGCCAGCAGCTTGGTTGGGACAGGGCTTACACCTACGCAGTATTTT
j_call: TRBJ2-3
clone_size: .
d_call: TRBD1
v_call: TRBV5-4

cdr3_aa: CASSVAIGSSYEQYF
cdr3_nt: TGTGCCAGCAGCGTAGCTATCGGGTCCTCCTACGAGCAGTACTTC
j_call: TRBJ2-7
clone_size: .
d_call: .
v_call: TRBV9

cdr3_aa: CASSWGGTGELFF
cdr3_nt: TGTGCCAGCAGCTGGGGGGGGACCGGGGAGCTGTTTTTT
j_call: TRBJ2-2
clone_size: .
d_call: TRBD2
v_call: TRBV11-1

cdr3_aa: CASSLDSLTGYSNQPQHF
cdr3_nt: TGTGCCAGCAGCTTAGACTCCCTAACAGGGTATAGCAATCAGCCCCAGCATTTT
j_call: TRBJ1-5
clone_size: .
d_call: .
v_call: TRBV11-2

cdr3_aa: CASSSNRGRTGELFF
cdr3_nt: TGTGCCAGCAGCTCAAACAGGGGGCGAACCGGGGAGCTGTTTTTT
j_call: TRBJ2-2
clone_size: .
d_call: TRBD1
v_call: TRBV9

cdr3_aa: CSVVRGGEQYF
cdr3_nt: TGCAGCGTTGTCCGCGGTGGGGAGCAGTACTTC
j_call: TRBJ2-7
clone_size: .
d_call: .
v_call: TRBV29-1

cdr3_aa: CASSFTPGLANNEQFF
cdr3_nt: TGTGCCAGCAGCTTTACACCGGGACTAGCCAACAATGAGCAGTTCTTC
j_call: TRBJ2-1
clone_size: .
d_call: TRBD2
v_call: TRBV11-2

cdr3_aa: CASSTGVVAEAFF
cdr3_nt: TGTGCCAGCAGCACAGGGGTAGTAGCTGAAGCTTTCTTT
j_call: TRBJ1-1
clone_size: .
d_call: TRBD1
v_call: TRBV12-3/TRBV12-4

cdr3_aa: CASSTYFNQPQHF
cdr3_nt: TGTGCCAGCAGCACCTACTTCAATCAGCCCCAGCATTTT
j_call: TRBJ1-5
clone_size: .
d_call: .
v_call: TRBV12-3/TRBV12-4

cdr3_aa: CASSQGLAGVTQYF
cdr3_nt: TGTGCCAGCAGCCAAGGCTTAGCGGGGGTTACGCAGTATTTT
j_call: TRBJ2-3
clone_size: .
d_call: TRBD2
v_call: TRBV3-1/TRBV3-2

cdr3_aa: CASSPGQWNQPQHF
cdr3_nt: TGTGCCAGCTCACCGGGACAGTGGAATCAGCCCCAGCATTTT
j_call: TRBJ1-5
clone_size: .
d_call: TRBD1
v_call: TRBV18

cdr3_aa: CAISVMGQSFSGNEQFF
cdr3_nt: TGTGCCATCAGTGTTATGGGACAGAGCTTCTCTGGCAATGAGCAGTTCTTC
j_call: TRBJ2-1
clone_size: .
d_call: TRBD1
v_call: TRBV10-3

cdr3_aa: CASSGIYEQYF
cdr3_nt: TGTGCCAGCAGCGGCATCTACGAGCAGTACTTC
j_call: TRBJ2-7
clone_size: .
d_call: .
v_call: TRBV5-5

cdr3_aa: CASTVESSGNTIYF
cdr3_nt: TGTGCCAGCACCGTGGAGAGCTCTGGAAACACCATATATTTT
j_call: TRBJ1-3
clone_size: .
d_call: .
v_call: TRBV6-6

cdr3_aa: CASSLAGVNYGYTF
cdr3_nt: TGTGCCAGCAGCTTAGCCGGGGTAAACTATGGCTACACCTTC
j_call: TRBJ1-2
clone_size: .
d_call: .
v_call: TRBV11-2

cdr3_aa: CASRLGQSNLYEQYF
cdr3_nt: TGTGCCAGCAGATTGGGACAGTCCAACCTCTACGAGCAGTACTTC
j_call: TRBJ2-7
clone_size: .
d_call: TRBD1
v_call: TRBV28

cdr3_aa: CASSLLQGMETQYF
cdr3_nt: TGTGCCAGCAGCTTATTACAGGGTATGGAGACCCAGTACTTC
j_call: TRBJ2-5
clone_size: .
d_call: .
v_call: TRBV5-6

cdr3_aa: CASSARERGTGELFF
cdr3_nt: TGCGCCAGCAGTGCTCGAGAAAGAGGCACCGGGGAGCTGTTTTTT
j_call: TRBJ2-2
clone_size: .
d_call: .
v_call: TRBV10-2

cdr3_aa: CASSPRQGRLNTEAFF
cdr3_nt: TGTGCCAGCAGTCCCCGCCAGGGGCGATTGAACACTGAAGCTTTCTTT
j_call: TRBJ1-1
clone_size: .
d_call: .
v_call: TRBV28

cdr3_aa: CASSHGTDQETQYF
cdr3_nt: TGTGCCAGCTCACACGGGACAGACCAAGAGACCCAGTACTTC
j_call: TRBJ2-5
clone_size: .
d_call: TRBD1
v_call: TRBV18

cdr3_aa: CASSFSGGGGELFF
cdr3_nt: TGTGCCAGCAGCTTTAGCGGGGGTGGCGGGGAGCTGTTTTTT
j_call: TRBJ2-2
clone_size: .
d_call: TRBD2
v_call: TRBV7-3

cdr3_aa: CASSTKTQGKAFF
cdr3_nt: TGTGCCAGTAGTACCAAAACCCAGGGCAAAGCTTTCTTT
j_call: TRBJ1-1
clone_size: .
d_call: .
v_call: TRBV19

cdr3_aa: CASSQPDRGAEAFF
cdr3_nt: TGTGCCAGCAGCCAACCGGACAGGGGAGCTGAAGCTTTCTTT
j_call: TRBJ1-1
clone_size: .
d_call: TRBD1
v_call: TRBV3-1/TRBV3-2

cdr3_aa: CASSEQRAVEQYF
cdr3_nt: TGTGCCAGCAGTGAGCAGCGAGCGGTCGAGCAGTACTTC
j_call: TRBJ2-7
clone_size: .
d_call: .
v_call: TRBV2

cdr3_aa: CASSKPGLAGGTGWEQYF
cdr3_nt: TGTGCCAGCAGCAAACCCGGACTAGCGGGAGGGACGGGGTGGGAGCAGTACTTC
j_call: TRBJ2-7
clone_size: .
d_call: TRBD2
v_call: TRBV27

cdr3_aa: CASSTRTSGPNEQFF
cdr3_nt: TGTGCCAGCAGCACCCGGACTAGCGGCCCCAATGAGCAGTTCTTC
j_call: TRBJ2-1
clone_size: .
d_call: TRBD2
v_call: TRBV7-2

cdr3_aa: CASSLGLKNQPQHF
cdr3_nt: TGTGCCAGCAGCTTAGGACTTAAAAATCAGCCCCAGCATTTT
j_call: TRBJ1-5
clone_size: .
d_call: .
v_call: TRBV7-8

cdr3_aa: CASSSTPTGNNEQFF
cdr3_nt: TGCGCCAGCAGTTCCACCCCGACAGGGAACAATGAGCAGTTCTTC
j_call: TRBJ2-1
clone_size: .
d_call: TRBD1
v_call: TRBV23-1

cdr3_aa: CASSMTGNTGELFF
cdr3_nt: TGTGCCAGCAGTATGACAGGGAACACCGGGGAGCTGTTTTTT
j_call: TRBJ2-2
clone_size: .
d_call: .
v_call: TRBV6-4

cdr3_aa: CASSKTSRGTGELFF
cdr3_nt: TGTGCCAGCAGCAAGACTAGTCGGGGCACCGGGGAGCTGTTTTTT
j_call: TRBJ2-2
clone_size: .
d_call: .
v_call: TRBV7-9

cdr3_aa: CASSQERSGRAGELFF
cdr3_nt: TGTGCCAGCAGCCAAGAAAGGAGCGGGAGGGCCGGGGAGCTGTTTTTT
j_call: TRBJ2-2
clone_size: .
d_call: TRBD2
v_call: TRBV4-2

cdr3_aa: CASRLGQPYGYTF
cdr3_nt: TGTGCCAGCAGGCTTGGACAGCCCTATGGCTACACCTTC
j_call: TRBJ1-2
clone_size: .
d_call: .
v_call: TRBV6-6

cdr3_aa: CASSLAVDRAAGYTF
cdr3_nt: TGTGCCAGCAGCTTAGCCGTCGACAGGGCGGCTGGCTACACCTTC
j_call: TRBJ1-2
clone_size: .
d_call: TRBD1
v_call: TRBV7-3

cdr3_aa: CASSHDRGIYNEQFF
cdr3_nt: TGTGCCAGCAGCCACGACAGGGGGATATACAATGAGCAGTTCTTC
j_call: TRBJ2-1
clone_size: .
d_call: TRBD1
v_call: TRBV3-1/TRBV3-2

cdr3_aa: CASSSGQGRETQYF
cdr3_nt: TGCGCCAGCAGCTCCGGACAGGGAAGAGAGACCCAGTACTTC
j_call: TRBJ2-5
clone_size: once
d_call: TRBD1
v_call: TRBV5-1

cdr3_aa: CASSVGQGGRNEQFF
cdr3_nt: TGTGCCAGCAGCGTAGGGCAGGGGGGCCGAAATGAGCAGTTCTTC
j_call: TRBJ2-1
clone_size: .
d_call: .
v_call: TRBV9